This record looks at one T cell receptor (beta chain) sequence and its context. This entry comes from a study of blood T cell repertoires in COVID-19. In the original processing: Nucleated cell counts were estimated from reference gene primer amplification. Clones were sequenced by immunoSEQ multiplex PCR, and TCRdb holds only the in-frame ones, with some missing. V, J and clone size derive from that table, while D and trimming were established from the DNA sequence. The sample lists some 96,000 clones, 75% to 90% seen once, with approximately 1.8% in the top ten. The specimen was peripheral blood. This TCR derives from a man older than 75 with acute or convalescent COVID-19.

This chain's CDR3 is CASSLGRDWTDTQYF. The CDR3 DNA follows: TGTGCCAGCAGTTTAGGGCGGGACTGGACAGATACGCAGTATTTT. J is TRBJ2-3 and V is TRBV27, with D perhaps matching TRBD2 (6 bases). Germline V gives CDR1 MNHEY, CDR2 SMNVEV (reference sequence). Trimming left V 2 bases short and J 3 bases short, with 12 bases between. The CDR3 has 15 residues.